This T cell receptor (beta chain) was found in a study of blood T cell repertoires in COVID-19. The wider study: T cells, B-cell-depleted T cells, or PBMCs supplied cDNA or gDNA.

In the original analysis: Reference gene primer amplification gave nucleated cell count estimates. The method was immunoSEQ multiplex PCR; TCRdb's version includes in-frame clones alone and lacks a portion of them. Clone size and the V and J calls come from that table; the DNA yielded D and trimming. The data hold roughly 220,000 clones, with roughly 88% observed a single time. V was pared by 5 bases and J by 3 bases, with 13 bases between. The CDR3 is 14 residues long. The V gene's germline CDR1 is SEHNR and CDR2 FQNEAQ (reference sequence). The TCR originated in a woman in her thirties or forties with acute COVID-19. The gene calls are TRBV7-9 and TRBJ1-2; D unresolved. What was sequenced was PBMCs or T cells enriched from blood (not recorded which). CDR3 loop: CASSPRLEDYGYTF. The DNA of the CDR3 is TGTGCCAGCAGCCCGAGACTCGAGGACTATGGCTACACCTTC.